These T cell receptor beta chains were read from a single sample in a study of blood T cell repertoires in COVID-19. The repertoire was sequenced with immunoSEQ multiplex PCR; TCRdb's copy has only in-frame clones and lacks some. The data hold approximately 94,000 clones, with around 90% observed a single time. Sequencing used peripheral blood. All receptors come from a human donor in a cohort sampled during active COVID-19. Each CDR3 is given with its conserved first and last residue. D genes are given only for firm matches. Expanded clones are given a class, and other clones once, few, many or no size at all.

d_call	v_call	clone_size	j_call	cdr3_nt	cdr3_aa
TRBD1	TRBV24-1	NA	TRBJ2-3	TGTGCCACCAGTGTTGAGGACAGGGGAGGCACAGATACGCAGTATTTT	CATSVEDRGGTDTQYF
TRBD1	TRBV18	NA	TRBJ2-1	TGTGCCAGCTCTCCAAGACAGGGGGCAGAAAATGAGCAGTTCTTC	CASSPRQGAENEQFF
NA	TRBV2	once	TRBJ1-1	TGTGCCAGCAGGCCACAGGGTAATGCGTTTGAAGCTTTCTTT	CASRPQGNAFEAFF
TRBD1	TRBV11-1	NA	TRBJ2-5	TGTGCCAGCAGTTCTTCCGGGACAGGGACCGAGACCCAGTACTTC	CASSSSGTGTETQYF
NA	TRBV7-6	NA	TRBJ2-3	TGTGCCAGCAGCCCTGCCACCCCAGGGGAGAGTGGCACAGATACGCAGTATTTT	CASSPATPGESGTDTQYF
TRBD2	TRBV28	NA	TRBJ2-1	TGTGCCAGCAGTTTCCCTACTAGCGGGAGGGCCGGTGAGCAGTTCTTC	CASSFPTSGRAGEQFF
NA	TRBV5-1	NA	TRBJ2-5	TGCGCCAGCAGCCCCGGGACATCCCAAGAGACCCAGTACTTC	CASSPGTSQETQYF
NA	TRBV6-5	NA	TRBJ1-1	TGTGCCAGCAGCCGACCCACAGGGATCACTGAAGCTTTCTTT	CASSRPTGITEAFF
TRBD2	TRBV28	few	TRBJ2-3	TGTGCCAGCAGTCCGGCCCGGGTTAAGCGGGGGCCGGCAGATACGCAGTATTTT	CASSPARVKRGPADTQYF
TRBD1	TRBV6-6	NA	TRBJ2-3	TGTGCCAGCAGTTACGGACAGGGCACAGATACGCAGTATTTT	CASSYGQGTDTQYF
NA	TRBV4-3	NA	TRBJ1-6	TGCGCCAGCAGCCGCGGAGGACTGAAGAATTCACCCCTCCACTTT	CASSRGGLKNSPLHF
NA	TRBV7-2	NA	TRBJ2-1	TGTGCCAGCAGCTTAGTCGCTAGGCCCAATGAGCAGTTCTTC	CASSLVARPNEQFF
NA	TRBV5-8	NA	TRBJ1-5	TGTGCCAGCAGCTTGGTGTGGGAGGCCCAGCATTTT	CASSLVWEAQHF
TRBD2	TRBV6-5	NA	TRBJ2-7	TGTGCCAGCAGTTGGGGGGGGGCCTACGAGCAGTACTTC	CASSWGGAYEQYF
NA	TRBV6-2/TRBV6-3	NA	TRBJ1-5	TGTGCCAGCAGTTACTCTCTCCAGCCCCAGCATTTT	CASSYSLQPQHF
TRBD2	TRBV11-3	NA	TRBJ2-1	TGTGCCAGCAGCTCCCGGACTAGGAACAATGAGCAGTTCTTC	CASSSRTRNNEQFF
NA	TRBV9	NA	TRBJ1-1	TGTGCCAGCAGCGTCGGAGGTTCTTCTATGAACACTGAAGCTTTCTTT	CASSVGGSSMNTEAFF
NA	TRBV15	few	TRBJ1-5	TGTGCCACCAGCAGGGACTTAGGAAGAACCCGGGACAACTTTCAGCCCCAGCATTTT	CATSRDLGRTRDNFQPQHF
NA	TRBV5-1	NA	TRBJ2-1	TGCGCCAGCAGCTTGGCCGCGGGGCACGGCTACAATGAGCAGTTCTTC	CASSLAAGHGYNEQFF
TRBD1	TRBV19	NA	TRBJ2-7	TGTGCCAGTAGTCGACGTCCCGGGACAGGGGTAGTTGAGCAGTACTTC	CASSRRPGTGVVEQYF